This TCR beta chain was identified during a study of beta chain features in type 1 diabetes. General study points: Insertions at VDJ junctions were less frequent in type 1 diabetes patients. These patients also deleted more nucleotides at the same junctions.

There are 17 residues in the CDR3. Germline CDR1 reads KGHSH; CDR2 reads LQKENI. The junction had 9 bases not matched to a gene; V was cut back by 3 bases and J by 3 bases. Expressed TCRB transcripts were sequenced because the entire RNA isolate underwent reverse transcription. Clones were read by immunoSEQ multiplex PCR, and TCRdb kept only the in-frame ones, dropping some. The table includes 60,000 or so clones, 59% detected once. Turning to this clone: Its antigen is not identified.

Sequenced: Tregs from blood. The receptor was derived from a young woman in good health. This chain connects TRBV18 to TRBJ2-1, with 9 bases fitting TRBD1. CDR3 sequence (DNA): TGTGCCAGCTCACCTCCTAAGCCGGGACAGGGCTACAATGAGCAGTTCTTC. Residues: CASSPPKPGQGYNEQFF.